The 13 T cell receptor beta chains below all came from one sample that was sequenced in a study of low-dose radiotherapy and immunotherapy resistance in tumors. Time point described: before trial treatment. Primers used for first-strand cDNA, a TRAV- and TRBV-specific set, covered both alpha and beta chains. With a V-primer adapter and a constant-region primer, TCRs were amplified for about 20 PCR cycles. TCRdb re-analysed the reads in MiXCR, keeping a single row per CDR3 protein. Here the sample spans tens of thousands of distinct CDR3 sequences, more than 8% being singletons. The sample consisted of PBMCs, taken before treatment. The receptor set was obtained from a male donor with prostate cancer.

This clonotype was seen many times. This chain uses TRBV7-2 with TRBJ2-5; D unclear. The CDR3 is made up of 11 amino acids. The germline V and J ends were trimmed by 1 base and 8 bases, with 5 bases remaining between them. In germline, CDR1 is SGHTA, CDR2 FQGNSA. CDR3 region: CASSLGLTQYF. CDR3 sequence (DNA): TGTGCCAGCAGCTTAGGCCTCACCCAGTACTTC.

This clonotype occurred many times. This chain connects TRBV5-1 to TRBJ2-1; 13 bases match TRBD2. CDR3 length equals 18 residues. Unmatched junction bases numbered 13, after V lost 3 bases and J lost 7 bases. CDR1 and CDR2 (germline): SGHRS, YFSETQ. The CDR3 loop reads CASSSSSGTSGVVNEQFF. The CDR3 nucleotides are TGCGCCAGCAGCTCTTCGTCCGGGACTAGCGGGGTCGTGAATGAGCAGTTCTTC.

This clonotype was counted between two and nine times. This sequence joins TRBV28 and TRBJ2-7; D gene uncertain. The V end lost 5 bases, the J end lost 10 bases, and 15 bases lay between the germline ends. CDR3 length: 12 residues. The germline V gene has CDR1 MDHEN and CDR2 SYDVKM. CDR3 residues: CASSERTSIQYF. The CDR3 DNA reads as TGTGCCAGCAGTGAGAGGACCTCCATCCAGTACTTC.

This clonotype has a count of ten or more. V usage is TRBV30 and J usage is TRBJ2-5, with 9 bases fitting TRBD2. The CDR3 is 16 residues long. Germline CDR1 and CDR2: GTSNPN and SVGIG (reference sequence). Trimming took 4 bases from V and 1 from J; bases not matched to a gene: 10. The CDR3 loop is CAWTQGLAGTQETQYF. The CDR3 DNA sequence: TGTGCCTGGACTCAGGGCCTAGCGGGGACCCAAGAGACCCAGTACTTC.

This clonotype was picked up many times. This sequence joins TRBV20-1 and TRBJ1-5, with 11 positions matching TRBD1. Per germline, CDR1 DFQATT and CDR2 SNEGSKA (reference sequence). With V trimmed by 5 bases and J by 2 bases, 5 bases remained unmatched. This CDR3 is built from 15 residues. CDR3: CSAPRTGGGNQPQHF. The DNA of the CDR3 is TGCAGTGCTCCCCGGACAGGGGGCGGCAATCAGCCCCAGCATTTT.

This clonotype appeared many times. The V and J genes are TRBV20-1 and TRBJ2-5; TRBD2 matches 7 bases. J gave up 3 bases and V 5 bases, and 15 bases lay outside the gene matches. Germline V lookup: CDR1 DFQATT, CDR2 SNEGSKA (reference sequence). The CDR3 runs to 16 residues. Here the CDR3 DNA reads TGCAGTGCTGACGGTCAATACAGCGGGGTCAAAGAGACCCAGTACTTC. It translates to CSADGQYSGVKETQYF.

Many counts were recorded for this clonotype. This chain connects TRBV6-5 to TRBJ2-1; 9 bases match TRBD2. The CDR3 contains 16 residues. V trimming: 0 bases; J trimming: 7 bases; junction bases outside the gene matches: 7. The germline V gene has CDR1 MNHEY and CDR2 SVGAGI. CDR3: CASSYSSWREGNEQFF. CDR3 DNA: TGTGCCAGCAGTTACTCTAGTTGGCGGGAGGGGAATGAGCAGTTCTTC.

This clonotype was recorded many times. This chain joins TRBV7-9 and TRBJ1-2, with TRBD1 as a possible D gene (5 bases). Germline CDR1 SEHNR, CDR2 FQNEAQ (reference sequence). CDR3 length equals 13 residues. V lost 0 bases, J lost 10 bases, and 12 bases lay in between. The CDR3, as DNA: TGTGCCAGCAGCTTAGCGGGGGGGACTGCCTACACCTTC. Protein: CASSLAGGTAYTF.

This clonotype was recorded many times. The rearrangement links TRBV12-3 or TRBV12-4 to TRBJ1-1; D not resolved. The CDR3 loop spans 11 amino acids. Trimming removed 3 bases at V and 12 bases at J, with 11 bases between. CDR3 protein: CASSFKGSTFF. In DNA, the CDR3 is TGTGCCAGCAGTTTTAAGGGCAGTACTTTCTTT.

In this sample, this clonotype turned up many times. This CDR3 reads CASSRSGTGINEQYF. The CDR3, as DNA: TGCGCCAGCAGCCGAAGTGGGACAGGGATAAACGAGCAGTACTTC. This chain joins TRBV4-1 and TRBJ2-7, with 9 bases fitting TRBD1. Germline assignment: CDR1 MGHRA and CDR2 YSYEKL. This CDR3 has 15 amino acids. The V and J ends lost 4 bases and 5 bases, in that order; junction bases with no gene match: 9.

Turning to this clonotype: It is likely a read error: a sequence one base away is far more abundant. The V gene is TRBV28, the J gene TRBJ2-7, with 8 bases lining up with TRBD2. This CDR3 spans 13 amino acids. J gave up 7 bases and V 8 bases, and 10 bases lay outside the gene matches. Germline V CDR1 and CDR2: MDHEN, SYDVKM. This CDR3 reads CASFPGGLDEQYF. CDR3 sequence (DNA): TGTGCCAGCTTCCCGGGAGGGTTGGATGAGCAGTACTTC.

This clonotype has at least ten counts. This rearrangement joins TRBV29-1 to TRBJ2-1; no firm D call. The CDR3 sequence is 15 residues long. Germline V lookup: CDR1 SQVTM, CDR2 ANQGSEA. Trimming shortened V by 2 bases and J by 3 bases, and 14 bases separated the two germline ends. In DNA, the CDR3 is TGCAGCGTTGAATACTCCCCAGTCGGCTACAATGAGCAGTTCTTC. Protein: CSVEYSPVGYNEQFF.

This clonotype occurred many times. The gene calls are TRBV7-3 and TRBJ1-1; D possibly corresponds to TRBD1 (5 bases). Looked up from germline, CDR1 is SGHTA and CDR2 is FQGTGA. CDR3 length: 15 residues. V was clipped by 5 bases and J by 1 base, with 14 bases between them. The chain's CDR3 is CASSPGSGGNTEAFF. The CDR3 coding sequence is TGTGCCAGCAGCCCCGGGTCCGGGGGGAACACTGAAGCTTTCTTT.